The 6 T cell receptor beta chains given below trace back to one sample, sequenced in a study of cytomegalovirus exposure and HLA in healthy donors (dated by TCRdb to about 2017). Preparation of the library involved the immunoSEQ multiplex PCR assay. A mixture of 60 forward primers for TCR Vbeta segments and 13 reverse primers for TCR Jbeta segments was used in the multiplex PCR. Not all clones reach the TCRdb copy of this immuneACCESS table, which keeps in-frame sequences only. Checked studies attribute under half of the gap to unresolved V genes and leave the rest unexplained. The table for this sample lists more than 110,000 clones; more than 7.5% of them were counted only once. Together, the top ten hold about 1.9% of the sample. The sequencing input was PBMCs. These receptors all stem from a man aged 45 to 65 in good health and CMV-seronegative.

The chain links TRBV25-1 to TRBJ2-7; tentatively, D is TRBD2 (5 bases). Germline V gene sequence: CDR1 MGHDK, CDR2 SYGVNS. V was shortened by 8 bases and J by 4 bases, with 15 bases between the two germline ends. The CDR3 is 13 amino acids. The CDR3 nucleotides are TGTGCCAGCTCCATGGACTCTTTTTACGAGCAGTACTTC. As protein: CASSMDSFYEQYF.

The chain has TRBV6-6 and TRBJ1-1, with TRBD1 as a possible D gene (5 bases). This CDR3 is 12 amino acids long. Germline CDR1 is MNHNY and CDR2 is SVGAGI (reference sequence). The germline V and J ends were trimmed by 2 bases and 6 bases, with 7 bases remaining between them. DNA for the CDR3: TGTGCCAGCAGTTACGGGGCCCCTGAAGCTTTCTTT. Encoded protein: CASSYGAPEAFF.

This clone was seen a few times. This chain links TRBV14 with TRBJ2-7; a possible D gene is TRBD2 (6 bases). Germline-derived CDR1 and CDR2 are SGHDN and FVKESK. CDR3 length equals 13 residues. Trimming cost V 4 bases and J 7 bases, with 14 bases left between them. The CDR3 coding sequence is TGTGCCAGCAGCCTCATTAATGCGGGGGAGCAGTACTTC. Encoded protein: CASSLINAGEQYF.

The V and J genes are TRBV6-5 and TRBJ2-7; D might be TRBD1 (5 bases). Germline V gene sequence: CDR1 MNHEY, CDR2 SVGAGI. This CDR3 is 11 amino acids long. The ends were cut back, 6 bases at V and 2 bases at J, with 5 bases in the middle. CDR3 in amino acids: CASRDTYEQYF. The CDR3 DNA reads TGTGCCAGCAGGGACACCTACGAGCAGTACTTC.

The rearrangement links TRBV7-2 to TRBJ1-3; TRBD1 matches 10 bases. This CDR3 is built from 16 residues. V was clipped by 1 base and J by 0 bases; unmatched bases: 0. Per germline, CDR1 SGHTA and CDR2 FQGNSA. CDR3 in amino acids: CASSLGTGGSGNTIYF. The CDR3 nucleotides are TGTGCCAGCAGCTTAGGGACAGGGGGCTCTGGAAACACCATATATTTT.

This clone occurred a few times. The chain uses TRBV4-2 and TRBJ2-5; 7 nucleotides match TRBD2. The CDR3 has 16 residues. Trimming took 0 bases from V and 6 from J; bases not matched to a gene: 10. The germline gives CDR1 LGHNA, CDR2 YNFKEQ. The CDR3 is CASSQDYAGVRKTQYF. CDR3 DNA sequence: TGTGCCAGCAGCCAAGATTACGCGGGAGTGAGAAAGACCCAGTACTTC.